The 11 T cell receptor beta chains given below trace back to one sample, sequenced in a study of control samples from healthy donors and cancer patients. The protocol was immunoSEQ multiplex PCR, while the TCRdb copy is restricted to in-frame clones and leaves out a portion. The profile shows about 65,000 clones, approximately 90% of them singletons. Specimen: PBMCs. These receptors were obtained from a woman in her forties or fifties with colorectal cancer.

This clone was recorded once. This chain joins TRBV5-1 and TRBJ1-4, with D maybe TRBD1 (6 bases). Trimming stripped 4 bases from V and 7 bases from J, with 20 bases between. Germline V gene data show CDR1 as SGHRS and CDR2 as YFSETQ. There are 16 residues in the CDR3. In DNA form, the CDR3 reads TGCGCCAGCAGCCTCAGACCCATAGAGGGGGGTGAAAAACTGTTTTTT. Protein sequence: CASSLRPIEGGEKLFF.

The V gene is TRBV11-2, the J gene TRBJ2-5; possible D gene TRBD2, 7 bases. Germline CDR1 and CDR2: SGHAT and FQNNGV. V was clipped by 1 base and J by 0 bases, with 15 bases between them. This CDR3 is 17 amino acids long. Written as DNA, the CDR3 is TGTGCCAGCAGCTTAGGGTCTCTCGGGGGGCACCAAGAGACCCAGTACTTC. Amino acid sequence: CASSLGSLGGHQETQYF.

The CDR3 bases are TGTGCTAGTGCCGTCGGGACAGGACTTAATCAGCCCCAGCATTTT. Its protein product is CASAVGTGLNQPQHF. The rearrangement joins TRBV12-5 to TRBJ1-5, with TRBD1 identical over 8 bases. V lost 7 bases, J lost 4 bases, and 9 bases stayed unmatched. The germline gives CDR1 LGHNT, CDR2 FRNRAP. The CDR3 is 15 residues long.

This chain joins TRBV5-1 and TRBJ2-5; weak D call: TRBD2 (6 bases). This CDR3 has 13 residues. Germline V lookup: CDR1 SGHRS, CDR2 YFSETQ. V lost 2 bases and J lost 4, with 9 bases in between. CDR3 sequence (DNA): TGCGCCAGCAGCTTTGGGGGGTCAGAGACCCAGTACTTC. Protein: CASSFGGSETQYF.

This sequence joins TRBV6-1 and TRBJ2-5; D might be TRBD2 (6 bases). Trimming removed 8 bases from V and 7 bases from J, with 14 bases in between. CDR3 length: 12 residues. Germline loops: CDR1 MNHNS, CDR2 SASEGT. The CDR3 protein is CASGGLAGTQYF. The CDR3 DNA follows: TGTGCCAGCGGGGGGTTGGCGGGGACCCAGTACTTC.

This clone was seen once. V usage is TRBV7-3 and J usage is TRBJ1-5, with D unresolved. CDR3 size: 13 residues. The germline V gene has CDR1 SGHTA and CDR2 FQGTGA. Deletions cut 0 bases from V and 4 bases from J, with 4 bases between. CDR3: CASSLTGNQPQHF. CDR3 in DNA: TGTGCCAGCAGCTTAACCGGGAATCAGCCCCAGCATTTT.

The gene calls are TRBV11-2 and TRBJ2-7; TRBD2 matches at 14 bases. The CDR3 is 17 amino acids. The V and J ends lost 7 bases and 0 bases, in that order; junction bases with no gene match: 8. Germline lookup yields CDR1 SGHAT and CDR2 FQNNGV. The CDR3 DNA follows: TGTGCCAGCAACTTGGGACTAGCGGGAGAGTCCTCCTACGAGCAGTACTTC. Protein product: CASNLGLAGESSYEQYF.

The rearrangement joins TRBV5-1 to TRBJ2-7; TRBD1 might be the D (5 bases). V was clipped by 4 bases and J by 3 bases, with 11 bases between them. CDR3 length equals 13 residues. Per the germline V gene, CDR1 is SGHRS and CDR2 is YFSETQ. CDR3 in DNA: TGCGCCAGCAGCCCCATCGACAGCTACGAGCAGTACTTC. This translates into CASSPIDSYEQYF. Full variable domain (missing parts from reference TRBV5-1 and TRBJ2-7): KAGVTQTPRYLIKTRGQQVTLSCSPISGHRSVSWYQQTPGQGLQFLFEYFSETQRNKGNFPGRFSGRQFSNSRSEMNVSTLELGDSALYLCASSPIDSYEQYFGPGTRLTVT.

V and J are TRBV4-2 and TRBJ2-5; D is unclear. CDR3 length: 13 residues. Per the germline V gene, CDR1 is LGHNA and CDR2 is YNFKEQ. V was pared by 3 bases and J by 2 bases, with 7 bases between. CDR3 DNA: TGTGCCAGCAGCCAGGGTCAGCAAGAGACCCAGTACTTC. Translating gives CASSQGQQETQYF.

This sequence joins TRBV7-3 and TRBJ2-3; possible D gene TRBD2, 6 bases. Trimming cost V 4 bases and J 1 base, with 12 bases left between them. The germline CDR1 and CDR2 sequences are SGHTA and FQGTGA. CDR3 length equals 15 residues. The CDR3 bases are TGTGCCAGCAGCTCGGAGGGTGGGGGCACAGATACGCAGTATTTT. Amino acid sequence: CASSSEGGGTDTQYF.

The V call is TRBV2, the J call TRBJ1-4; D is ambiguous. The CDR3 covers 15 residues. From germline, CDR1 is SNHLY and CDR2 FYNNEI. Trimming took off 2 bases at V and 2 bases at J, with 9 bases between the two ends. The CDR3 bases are TGTGCCAGCAGTGAAAGAGGACGGACTAATGAAAAACTGTTTTTT. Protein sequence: CASSERGRTNEKLFF. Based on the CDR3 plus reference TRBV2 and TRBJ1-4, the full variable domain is EPEVTQTPSHQVTQMGQEVILRCVPISNHLYFYWYRQILGQKVEFLVSFYNNEISEKSEIFDDQFSVERPDGSNFTLKIRSTKLEDSAMYFCASSERGRTNEKLFFGSGTQLSVL.